The present T cell receptor beta chain was sequenced within a study of massively parallel sequencing of T cell beta chains (dated by TCRdb to the late 2000s). About the full investigation: The study profiled human TCR beta CDR3 diversity in peripheral blood using 5'-RACE, Illumina short-read sequencing and a dedicated short-read assembly strategy. Overall results and qualifications from the work: Subsampling showed clonotype counts rising linearly with read number, indicating sequencing depth was far from saturation. CDR3 beta length spanned 21 to 81 nucleotides, with a peak at 45 nucleotides. Only about 23,000 (approximately 67%) of the clonotypes could be assigned a unique TRBV gene. Because the RNA was pooled from many donors, the results reflect population-average clonotype abundance rather than any individual repertoire. Among 30,000 to 35,000 distinct clonotypes, single-copy clonotypes made up under 70% of clonotypes but only 18.8% of assemblies. Preferential PCR amplification of some TRBV and TRBJ sequences may have skewed the reported gene usage frequencies. TRBV usage was found to range from around 0.01% for TRBV17 to 21% to 25% for TRBV20-1, and TRBJ usage was found to range from roughly 1.6% for TRBJ2-6 to around 18% for TRBJ2-1. Most clonotypes (about 65% of the roughly 30,000) were supported by a single sequence read, by which apparent diversity could in principle be inflated.

Worth noting for this clonotype: Its antigen specificity is not known. No much larger clonotype is one base removed from it; base qualities were not supplied.

The sequencer listed for this sample is Illumina Genome Analyzer II. After two rounds of nested PCR using TRBC1/TRBC2-specific primers, a RACE product of roughly 520 bp was obtained and then gel-purified. To give RACE a 5' anchor, first-strand cDNA synthesis used a TRBC-specific primer together with a template-switching oligonucleotide. The RACE amplicon was too long for direct short-read sequencing, so it was concatemerized by ligation and sheared by sonication. PAGE was used to isolate a size fraction of 100 to 300 bp, and that fraction then underwent shotgun sequencing on the Illumina platform. Separate runs on an Illumina GAII yielded 18.8 million 36-nt reads and 21.7 million 50-nt single-end reads. In the paper's pipeline: iSSAKE, run with parameters -m 15, -o 2 and -r 0.7, was used to assemble the pooled 40,582,229 reads. De novo CDR3 beta assemblies were seeded by reads aligning to the ends of Ensembl TRBV gene predictions that carried unmatched junctional bases. Clonotype abundance was estimated from the number of matching assembled contigs rather than from raw read depth. Of the assembled clonotypes, approximately 2,100 (approximately 6%) had in-frame stop codons and were removed, leaving about 34,000 productive clonotypes. Sanger sequencing of cloned RACE products gave under 350 unique TCR sequences, and about 70% of them were also found in the Illumina assembly. In TCRdb, the public reads were trimmed at Q25 with fastp and aligned with MiXCR, with productive beta chains retained. Every distinct CDR3 protein forms one entry, paired with its most common genes and DNA. TCRdb's processing, not the authors' own work, is the source of the V and J calls. The sample table holds a few thousand distinct CDR3 sequences, of which roughly two fifths were seen once. The ten biggest clones cover less than 3.5% of the sample.

Everyone in the donor pool was aged roughly 18 to 45 years, and the pool included 380 or so males and around 160 females. From approximately 170 liters of pooled peripheral blood, peripheral leukocyte polyA+ RNA was isolated. A commercial mRNA preparation from normal human peripheral blood leukocytes pooled from about 550 individuals was used as the starting material. Its CDR3 holds 15 amino acids, cysteine through phenylalanine. Of all the DNA, just the CDR3 is kept, 45 bases in frame from base 1. Reading the germline V gene gives CDR1 SGHVS and CDR2 FNYEAQ. Germline trimming: 6 bases from V, 2 bases from J; junction bases outside gene matches: 4.

The V and J genes are TRBV7-6 and TRBJ2-1, and TRBD1 matches 10 of the central bases. The source is a pool of human donors in good health; the sample was commercial RNA pooled from many donors. The sequenced sample was commercial RNA from peripheral blood pooled from many donors. The DNA sequence reads TGTGCCAGCAGTTCCGGACAGGGGGCCTACAATGAGCAGTTCTTC. Translated, it gives CASSSGQGAYNEQFF.